The 13 T cell receptor beta chains presented below share a single source sample, sequenced in a study of cytomegalovirus exposure and HLA in healthy donors. Method: immunoSEQ multiplex PCR; TCRdb's copy keeps in-frame clones and lacks some. This sample yields 90,000 or so clones, of which less than 85% are seen a single time; 20% to 25% belongs to the top ten. The sequencing sample was made of PBMCs. The receptors originated from a man between 18 and 35 years old in good health and CMV-seropositive.

This clone was seen a single time. This chain links TRBV5-1 with TRBJ1-1; D is undetermined. The length of the CDR3 is 15 residues. The germline V and J ends were trimmed by 2 bases and 2 bases, with 13 bases remaining between them. Per the germline V gene, CDR1 is SGHRS and CDR2 is YFSETQ. In nucleotides, the CDR3 is TGCGCCAGCAGCTTAACAGTTTCCCTTAACACTGAAGCTTTCTTT. Its protein is CASSLTVSLNTEAFF.

This chain joins TRBV6-1 and TRBJ2-5, with D possibly matching TRBD1 (8 bases). V was shortened by 5 bases and J by 7 bases, with 14 bases between the two germline ends. From germline, CDR1 is MNHNS and CDR2 SASEGT. There are 13 residues in the CDR3. The CDR3 here is CASSPTGEGTQYF. The CDR3 DNA follows: TGTGCCAGCAGTCCGACAGGGGAGGGGACCCAGTACTTC.

This chain uses TRBV15 with TRBJ2-1; possibly TRBD2 for D (6 bases). Trimming took 0 bases from V and 6 from J, leaving 15 bases between them. The CDR3 sequence is 16 residues long. Germline V CDR1 and CDR2: LNHNV, YYDKDF (reference sequence). This CDR3 reads CATSRELAEIGNEQFF. The CDR3 DNA is TGTGCCACCAGCAGAGAATTAGCGGAGATAGGCAATGAGCAGTTCTTC.

The V call is TRBV10-2, the J call TRBJ2-2; 8 bases align to TRBD1. V trimming: 3 bases; J trimming: 9 bases; junction bases outside the gene matches: 3. Germline V gene sequence: CDR1 WSHSY, CDR2 SAAADI. The CDR3 has 13 residues. CDR3 coding DNA: TGCGCCAGCAGTGATGTCAGGGGGCGGGAGCTGTTTTTT. As protein: CASSDVRGRELFF.

The J gene is TRBJ2-7, the V gene TRBV9; 9 bases map to TRBD1. Germline-derived CDR1 and CDR2 are SGDLS and YYNGEE. Unmatched junction bases numbered 4, after V lost 0 bases and J lost 6 bases. CDR3 length: 14 amino acids. CDR3 amino acids: CASSVGQGVTEQYF. The CDR3 DNA sequence: TGTGCCAGCAGCGTAGGACAGGGGGTCACCGAGCAGTACTTC.

This clone has just a few counts. This rearrangement joins TRBV28 to TRBJ2-7; TRBD2 matches at 7 bases. V shed 7 bases and J 1 base; nucleotides not matched to a gene: 7. The length of the CDR3 is 14 residues. Germline V CDR1 and CDR2: MDHEN, SYDVKM. CDR3 coding DNA: TGTGCCAGCACTCCGGCCGGGGGGTCCTACGAGCAGTACGTC. Translating gives CASTPAGGSYEQYV.

The V and J genes are TRBV5-1 and TRBJ2-1; TRBD1 agrees at 8 bases. The germline V gene has CDR1 SGHRS and CDR2 YFSETQ. V lost 0 bases and J lost 7; bases outside the gene matches: 9. The CDR3 contains 16 residues. The DNA for the CDR3 is TGCGCCAGCAGCTTGGGACAGGGGAGCTTAGGGAATGAGCAGTTCTTC. Residues: CASSLGQGSLGNEQFF. Drawing the rest from reference TRBV5-1 and TRBJ2-1, the complete variable domain is KAGVTQTPRYLIKTRGQQVTLSCSPISGHRSVSWYQQTPGQGLQFLFEYFSETQRNKGNFPGRFSGRQFSNSRSEMNVSTLELGDSALYLCASSLGQGSLGNEQFFGPGTRLTVL.

The V gene is TRBV4-1, the J gene TRBJ1-4; 7 bases match TRBD1. Germline V lookup: CDR1 MGHRA, CDR2 YSYEKL. With V trimmed by 3 bases and J by 5 bases, 15 bases remained unmatched. This CDR3 has 18 amino acids. CDR3 bases: TGCGCCAGCAGCCAGACCCAGGGGGACGCCCTGCCAAATGAAAAACTGTTTTTT. Translation gives CASSQTQGDALPNEKLFF.

This rearrangement joins TRBV27 to TRBJ1-5; 8 bases fit TRBD1. Trimming at V came to 1 base and at J to 5 bases, leaving 1 base not matched to a gene. The CDR3 length is 14 residues. Germline values: CDR1 MNHEY, CDR2 SMNVEV (reference sequence). This CDR3 reads CASSLWGQDQPQHF. CDR3 coding DNA: TGTGCCAGCAGTTTATGGGGACAGGATCAGCCCCAGCATTTT.

Only a few counts were recorded for this clone. This chain joins TRBV6-4 and TRBJ2-7; tentative D call: TRBD2 (6 bases). From germline, CDR1 is MRHNA and CDR2 SNTAGT. The CDR3 totals 12 residues. V was pared by 11 bases and J by 7 bases, with 18 bases between. The CDR3 is CAPAPTGEEQYF. CDR3 nucleotide sequence: TGTGCCCCGGCACCCACGGGGGAGGAGCAGTACTTC.

The CDR3 sequence is CASSPGTGGRAGETQYF. The CDR3 DNA is TGTGCCAGCAGCCCGGGGACAGGAGGTCGGGCGGGAGAGACCCAGTACTTC. This chain uses TRBV7-7 with TRBJ2-5, with 8 nucleotides matching TRBD1. CDR1 SSHAT and CDR2 FNYEAQ come from the germline V gene (reference sequence). Trimming at V came to 5 bases and at J to 4 bases, leaving 15 bases not matched to a gene. CDR3 length equals 17 residues. The full variable domain, rest sourced from reference TRBV7-7 and TRBJ2-5, is GAGVSQSPRYKVTKRGQDVTLRCDPISSHATLYWYQQALGQGPEFLTYFNYEAQPDKSGLPSDRFSAERPEGSISTLTIQRTEQRDSAMYRCASSPGTGGRAGETQYFGPGTRLLVL.

The chain links TRBV29-1 to TRBJ1-5; tentative D call: TRBD1 (5 bases). The V and J ends lost 3 bases and 11 bases respectively, with 17 bases between them. CDR1 is SQVTM, CDR2 ANQGSEA, per germline. The CDR3 is 13 amino acids. CDR3 sequence reads: CSVEADGGSAQHF. DNA of the CDR3: TGCAGCGTTGAGGCGGACGGGGGTTCGGCCCAGCATTTT.

This clone is a singleton in its sample. V gene TRBV6-1 combines with J gene TRBJ2-5, with 8 positions matching TRBD2. The germline gives CDR1 MNHNS, CDR2 SASEGT. J gave up 2 bases and V 4 bases, and 6 bases lay outside the gene matches. The CDR3 has 15 residues. The CDR3 region is CASSGGGPLQETQYF. The CDR3 coding sequence is TGTGCCAGCAGTGGCGGGGGGCCCCTACAAGAGACCCAGTACTTC.